The clone carrying this T cell receptor beta chain was detected many times. TCRdb reprocessed the 5' RACE reads via MiXCR and lists one record per CDR3 protein. The sample comprises tens of thousands of distinct CDR3 sequences, roughly 7% of which are singletons, and 4.4% rests with the top ten. The sample comes from a study of neurological immune-mediated disorders. Healthy controls were blood bank volunteers in Maryland, USA. The unsorted libraries originated from 2 million PBMCs that had been stored at -80 C. CDR1 and CDR2 from the germline V gene are SQVTM and ANQGSEA. This CDR3 region has 14 residues. The ends lost 1 base at V and 3 bases at J; junction bases unmatched: 5.

This receptor was identified in a middle-aged woman in good health. The chain couples TRBV29-1 to TRBJ2-7, with 8 positions matching TRBD1. Sample: PBMCs. CDR3 loop: CSVEGGTGGYEQYF. The DNA of the CDR3 is TGCAGCGTTGAAGGGGGAACAGGGGGCTACGAGCAGTACTTC.